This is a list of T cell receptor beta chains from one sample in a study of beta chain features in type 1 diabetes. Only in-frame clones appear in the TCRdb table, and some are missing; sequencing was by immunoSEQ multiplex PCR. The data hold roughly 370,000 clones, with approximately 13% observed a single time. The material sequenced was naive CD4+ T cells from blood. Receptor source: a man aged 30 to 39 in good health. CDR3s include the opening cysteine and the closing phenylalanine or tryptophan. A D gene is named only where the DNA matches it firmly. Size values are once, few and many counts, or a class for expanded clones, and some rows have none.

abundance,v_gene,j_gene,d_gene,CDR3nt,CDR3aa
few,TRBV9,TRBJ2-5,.,TGTGCCAGCAGCGTAGATCCAGGGTCTGAGACCCAGTACTTC,CASSVDPGSETQYF
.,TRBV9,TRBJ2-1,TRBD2,TGTGCCAGCAGCGCCAGGGGTACTAGCGGGAGGTTGCCCCTCAATGAGCAGTTCTTC,CASSARGTSGRLPLNEQFF
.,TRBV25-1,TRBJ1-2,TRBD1,TGTGCCAGCAGTTTACACATTCCCAGGGGGCCGGAGGGCTACACCTTC,CASSLHIPRGPEGYTF
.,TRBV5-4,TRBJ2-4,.,TGTGCCAGCAGCCCAGGTCCGGGCGAAAACATTCAGTACTTC,CASSPGPGENIQYF
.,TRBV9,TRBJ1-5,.,TGTGCCAGCAGCCCGGGAGGATATAGCAATCAGCCCCAGCATTTT,CASSPGGYSNQPQHF
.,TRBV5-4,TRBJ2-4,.,TGTGCCAGCAGCCCGATAAAGGAGGCGAACATTCAGTACTTC,CASSPIKEANIQYF
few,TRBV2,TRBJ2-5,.,TGTGCCAGCAGCGTGACTAGATCTGGTGAGACCCAGTACTTC,CASSVTRSGETQYF
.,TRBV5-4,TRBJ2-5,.,TGTGCCAGCAGCTTGGCAGGTGCGGAGACCCAGTACTTC,CASSLAGAETQYF
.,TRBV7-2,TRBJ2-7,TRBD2,TGTGCCAGCAGCTTAGCCGGGACTAGCGGGGGGTTTTACGAGCAGTACTTC,CASSLAGTSGGFYEQYF
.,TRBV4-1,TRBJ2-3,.,TGCGCCAGCAGCCAAGATGGGGCAGAATCAGATACGCAGTATTTT,CASSQDGAESDTQYF
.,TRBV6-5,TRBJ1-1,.,TGTGCCAGCAGTTACTCGAAGAGGGTCGGGGAAGCTTTCTTT,CASSYSKRVGEAFF
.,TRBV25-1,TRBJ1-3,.,TGTGCCAGCAGCACTACAGGCTCTGGAAACACCATATATTTT,CASSTTGSGNTIYF
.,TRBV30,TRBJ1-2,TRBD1,TGTGCCTGGAAGCAGGGGGTATACACCTTC,CAWKQGVYTF
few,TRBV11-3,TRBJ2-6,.,TGTGCCAGCAGCTTACTGTCGCCCTCTGGGGCCAACGTCCTGACTTTC,CASSLLSPSGANVLTF
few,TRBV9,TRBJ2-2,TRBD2,TGTGCCAGCAGCGGACTAGCGGGCAGTACCGGGGAGCTGTTTTTT,CASSGLAGSTGELFF
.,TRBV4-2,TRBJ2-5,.,TGTGCCAGCAGCAACGCGGGTGGAGAGACCCAGTACTTC,CASSNAGGETQYF
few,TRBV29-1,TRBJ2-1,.,TGCAGCGTTGTGGGGGCCGCCTACAATGAGCAGTTCTTC,CSVVGAAYNEQFF
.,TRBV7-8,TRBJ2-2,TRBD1,TGTGCCAGCAGCTCCCGAACAGGGGCGTATACTATGGAGCTGTTTTTT,CASSSRTGAYTMELFF
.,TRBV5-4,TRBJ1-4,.,TGTGCCAGCAGCTCAACAAAGTCAACTAATGAAAAACTGTTTTTT,CASSSTKSTNEKLFF
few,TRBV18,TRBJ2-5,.,TGTGCCAGCTCCGTTCAATCGTCCCCGACGGGAGTAGAGACCCAGTACTTC,CASSVQSSPTGVETQYF
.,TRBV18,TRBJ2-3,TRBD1,TGTGCCAGCTCACCTCTTTCTGGACAGGGGACAGATACGCAGTATTTT,CASSPLSGQGTDTQYF
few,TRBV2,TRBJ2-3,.,TGTGCCAGCAGTTTCAACCCGAGCCTCACAGATACGCAGTATTTT,CASSFNPSLTDTQYF
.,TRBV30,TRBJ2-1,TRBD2,TGTGCCTGGAGTCGGCGTCTTAAGCGGGAGGGATCAATGAAGCAGTTCTTC,CAWSRRLKREGSMKQFF
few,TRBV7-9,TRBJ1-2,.,TGTGCCAGCAGCTCAGGGGAAGGATCCTATGGCTACACCTTC,CASSSGEGSYGYTF
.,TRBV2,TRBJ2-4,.,TGTGCCAGCCTCCAGGAACTAATAGCCAAAAACATTCAGTACTTC,CASLQELIAKNIQYF
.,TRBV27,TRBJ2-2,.,TGTGCCAGCAGTTTATGGGGGCCCGGGGAGCTGTTTTTT,CASSLWGPGELFF
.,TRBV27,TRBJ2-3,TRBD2,TGTGCCAGCAGTTCAACTGGACTAGTCGGCACAGATACGCAGTATTTT,CASSSTGLVGTDTQYF
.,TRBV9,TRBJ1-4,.,TGTGCCAGCAGCGTAGACGCGGGTGCAACTAATGAAAAACTGTTTTTT,CASSVDAGATNEKLFF
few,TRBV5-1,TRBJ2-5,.,TGCGCCAGCAGCTTGGCTAGAGCCGAAGAGACCCAGTACTTC,CASSLARAEETQYF
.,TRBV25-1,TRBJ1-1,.,TGTGCCAGCAGTGAAACCCCAGGGGTCACTGAAGCTTTCTTT,CASSETPGVTEAFF
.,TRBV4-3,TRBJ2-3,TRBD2,TGCGCCAGCAGCCAACAGACTAGCAATGTCGCAGATACGCAGTATTTT,CASSQQTSNVADTQYF
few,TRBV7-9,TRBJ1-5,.,TGTGCCAGCAGCTTAGTGTCAGAGGATCAGCCCCAGCATTTT,CASSLVSEDQPQHF
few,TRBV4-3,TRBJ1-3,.,TGCGCCAGCAGCGAGGTCCACTCTGGAAACACCATATATTTT,CASSEVHSGNTIYF
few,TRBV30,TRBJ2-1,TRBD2,TGTGCCTGGAGTAAGGGAGGGCCCGTCAATGAGCAGTTCTTC,CAWSKGGPVNEQFF
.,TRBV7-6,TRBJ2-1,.,TGTGCCAGCGCCCGGGACGGGTCCTCCTACAATGAGCAGTTCTTC,CASARDGSSYNEQFF
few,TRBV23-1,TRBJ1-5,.,TGCGCCAGCAGTCTGGGGGGCATGGGCAATCAGCCCCAGCATTTT,CASSLGGMGNQPQHF
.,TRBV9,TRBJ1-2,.,TGTGCCAGCAGCGTAGCTGCAGCAGGCAACTATGGCTACACCTTC,CASSVAAAGNYGYTF
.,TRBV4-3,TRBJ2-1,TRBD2,TGCGCCAGCAGCCGCTCGGGACTAGCGGGAGGGCCGGTCTACAATGAGCAGTTCTTC,CASSRSGLAGGPVYNEQFF
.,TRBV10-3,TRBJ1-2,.,TGTGCCATCAGTGAGGACAGGCTCCAGGGGTATGGCTACACCTTC,CAISEDRLQGYGYTF
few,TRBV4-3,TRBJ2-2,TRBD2,TGCGCCAGCAGCCCAGGGACTAGCGGGAGTTACGCCGGGGAGCTGTTTTTT,CASSPGTSGSYAGELFF
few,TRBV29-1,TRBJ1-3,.,TGCAGCGTTGCGGGGCAGGCGGGCTCTGGAAACACCATATATTTT,CSVAGQAGSGNTIYF
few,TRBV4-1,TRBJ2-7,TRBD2,TGCGCCAGCAGCCAGGGGACTAGTCGGGCCTACGAGCAGTACTTC,CASSQGTSRAYEQYF
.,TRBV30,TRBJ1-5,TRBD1,TGTGCCTGGAGTCGGACAGGGCCAGTTCATAGCAATCAGCCCCAGCATTTT,CAWSRTGPVHSNQPQHF
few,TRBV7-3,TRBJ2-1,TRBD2,TGTGCCAGCAGCTTATCCGGAATAGCGGGAGCCTACAATGAGCAGTTCTTC,CASSLSGIAGAYNEQFF
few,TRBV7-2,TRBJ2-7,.,TGTGCCAGCAGCCCGGGGGTTGGGGAGCAGTACTTC,CASSPGVGEQYF
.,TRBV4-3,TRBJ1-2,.,TGCGCCAGCAGCCAAGTAGAACAGAACTATGGCTACACCTTC,CASSQVEQNYGYTF
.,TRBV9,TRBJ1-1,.,TGTGCCAGCAGCGAAAGAGGGGGTACTGAAGCTTTCTTT,CASSERGGTEAFF
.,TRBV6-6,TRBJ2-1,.,TGTGCCAGCAGAATAACAGGAAGCTCCTACAATGAGCAGTTCTTC,CASRITGSSYNEQFF
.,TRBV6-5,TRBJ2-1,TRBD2,TGTGCCAGCAGTTCCGGACTAGCGGGGGTTGTAGAGCAGTTCTTC,CASSSGLAGVVEQFF
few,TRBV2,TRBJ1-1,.,TGTGCCAGCAGTGCAGGGCCAGTGAACACTGAAGCTTTCTTT,CASSAGPVNTEAFF
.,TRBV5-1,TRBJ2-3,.,TGCGCCAGCAGCTTGGTGGCGTCTAGCACAGATACGCAGTATTTT,CASSLVASSTDTQYF
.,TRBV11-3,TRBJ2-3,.,TGTGCCAGCAGCTTGGCGACTAATACGCAGTATTTT,CASSLATNTQYF
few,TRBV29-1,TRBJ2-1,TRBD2,TGCAGCGCCCGGGGAGCGGGAGGATACAATGAGCAGTTCTTC,CSARGAGGYNEQFF
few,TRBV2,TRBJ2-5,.,TGTGCCAGCAGCGAGGGTCTGAAAGAGACCCAGTACTTC,CASSEGLKETQYF
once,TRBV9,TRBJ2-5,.,TGTGCCAGCAGCGTAGCTGACGGGCCCCAAGAGACCCAGTACTTC,CASSVADGPQETQYF